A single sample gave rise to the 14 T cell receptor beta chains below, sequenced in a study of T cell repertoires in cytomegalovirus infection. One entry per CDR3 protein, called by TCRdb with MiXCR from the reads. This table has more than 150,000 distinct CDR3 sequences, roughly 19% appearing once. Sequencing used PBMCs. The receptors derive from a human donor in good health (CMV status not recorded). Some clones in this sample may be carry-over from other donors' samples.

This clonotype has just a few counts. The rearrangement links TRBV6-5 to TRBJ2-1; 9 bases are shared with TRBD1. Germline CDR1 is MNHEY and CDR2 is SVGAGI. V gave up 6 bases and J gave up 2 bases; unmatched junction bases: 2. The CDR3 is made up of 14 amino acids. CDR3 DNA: TGTGCCAGCAGAACAGGGGGCCCCTACAATGAGCAGTTCTTC. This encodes CASRTGGPYNEQFF.

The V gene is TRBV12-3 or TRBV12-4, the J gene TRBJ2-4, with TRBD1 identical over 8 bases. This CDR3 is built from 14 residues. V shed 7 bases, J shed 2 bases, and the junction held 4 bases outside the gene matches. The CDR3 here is CASNRQGSKNIQYF. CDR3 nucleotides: TGTGCCAGCAATCGACAGGGGTCCAAAAACATTCAGTACTTC.

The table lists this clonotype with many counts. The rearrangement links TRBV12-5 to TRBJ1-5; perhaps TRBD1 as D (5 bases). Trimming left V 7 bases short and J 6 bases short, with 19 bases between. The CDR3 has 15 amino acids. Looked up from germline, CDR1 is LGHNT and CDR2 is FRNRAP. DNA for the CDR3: TGTGCTAGTGCCTCCGGGACTCCACGGGGTCAGCCCCAGCATTTT. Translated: CASASGTPRGQPQHF.

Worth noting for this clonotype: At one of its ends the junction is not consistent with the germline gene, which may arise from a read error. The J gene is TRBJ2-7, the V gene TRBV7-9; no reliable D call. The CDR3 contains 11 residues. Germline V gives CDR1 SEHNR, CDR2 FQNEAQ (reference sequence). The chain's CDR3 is CARSYTYEQYF. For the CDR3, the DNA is TGTGCCCGCAGCTATACCTACGAGCAGTACTTC. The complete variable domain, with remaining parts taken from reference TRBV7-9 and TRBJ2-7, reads DTGVSQNPRHKITKRGQNVTFRCDPISEHNRLYWYRQTLGQGPEFLTYFQNEAQLEKSRLLSDRFSAERPKGSFSTLEIQRTEQGDSAMYLCARSYTYEQYFGPGTRLTVT.

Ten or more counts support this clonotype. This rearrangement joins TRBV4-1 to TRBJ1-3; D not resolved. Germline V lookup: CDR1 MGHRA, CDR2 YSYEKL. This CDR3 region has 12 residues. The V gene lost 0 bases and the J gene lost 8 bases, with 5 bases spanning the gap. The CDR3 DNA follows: TGCGCCAGCAGCCAAGAAGAGCACACCATATATTTT. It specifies CASSQEEHTIYF.

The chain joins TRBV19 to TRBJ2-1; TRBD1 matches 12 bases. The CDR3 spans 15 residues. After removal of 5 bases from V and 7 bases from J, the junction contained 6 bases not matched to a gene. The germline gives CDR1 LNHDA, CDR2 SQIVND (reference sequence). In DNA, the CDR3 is TGTGCCAGTAGTCCAGGGGGACAGGGGGCGAATGAGCAGTTCTTC. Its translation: CASSPGGQGANEQFF.

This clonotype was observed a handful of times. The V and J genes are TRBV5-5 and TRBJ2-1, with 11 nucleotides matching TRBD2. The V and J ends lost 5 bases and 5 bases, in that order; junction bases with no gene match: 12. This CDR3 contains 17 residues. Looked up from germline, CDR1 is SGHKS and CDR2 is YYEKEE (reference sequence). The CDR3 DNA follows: TGTGCCAGCAGTGGGGGGACCGGGACTAGCGGTGACAATGAGCAGTTCTTC. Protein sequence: CASSGGTGTSGDNEQFF.

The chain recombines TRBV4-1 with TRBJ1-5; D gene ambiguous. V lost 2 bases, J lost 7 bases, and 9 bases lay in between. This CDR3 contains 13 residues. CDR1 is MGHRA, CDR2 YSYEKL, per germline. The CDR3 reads CASSQFRHQPQHF. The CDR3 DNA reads TGCGCCAGCAGCCAATTCCGTCACCAGCCCCAGCATTTT.

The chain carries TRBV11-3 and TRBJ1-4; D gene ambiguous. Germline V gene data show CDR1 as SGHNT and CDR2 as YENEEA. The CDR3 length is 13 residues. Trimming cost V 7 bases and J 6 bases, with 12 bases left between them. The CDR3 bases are TGTGCCAGCAATGCAGGCGTGGATGAAAAACTGTTTTTT. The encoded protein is CASNAGVDEKLFF.

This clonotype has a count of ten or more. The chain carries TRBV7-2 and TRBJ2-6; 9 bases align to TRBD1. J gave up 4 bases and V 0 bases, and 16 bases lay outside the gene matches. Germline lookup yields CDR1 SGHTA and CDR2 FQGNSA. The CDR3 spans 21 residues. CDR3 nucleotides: TGTGCCAGCAGCTTAGCAGCGGGACAGGGAGCCACTCAATCCGGGGCCAACGTCCTGACTTTC. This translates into CASSLAAGQGATQSGANVLTF.

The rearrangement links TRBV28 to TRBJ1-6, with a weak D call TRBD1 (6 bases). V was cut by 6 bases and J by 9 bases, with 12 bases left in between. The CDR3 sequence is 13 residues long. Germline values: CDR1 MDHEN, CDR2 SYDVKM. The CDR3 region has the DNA TGTGCCAGCAGACCGGGACAATTTTCACCCCTCCACTTT. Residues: CASRPGQFSPLHF.

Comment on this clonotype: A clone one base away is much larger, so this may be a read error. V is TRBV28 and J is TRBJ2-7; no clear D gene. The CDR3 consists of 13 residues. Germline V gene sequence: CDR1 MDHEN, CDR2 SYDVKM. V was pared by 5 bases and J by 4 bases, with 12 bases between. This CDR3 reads CASSPEPKYEQYF. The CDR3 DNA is TGTGCCAGCAGTCCCGAGCCCAAGTACGAGCAGTACTTC.

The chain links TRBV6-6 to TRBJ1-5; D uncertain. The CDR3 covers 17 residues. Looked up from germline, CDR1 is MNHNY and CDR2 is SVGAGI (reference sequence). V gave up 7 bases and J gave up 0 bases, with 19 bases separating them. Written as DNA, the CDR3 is TGTGCCAGCAACCCCCGAGGAGGAAAATATAGCAATCAGCCCCAGCATTTT. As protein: CASNPRGGKYSNQPQHF.

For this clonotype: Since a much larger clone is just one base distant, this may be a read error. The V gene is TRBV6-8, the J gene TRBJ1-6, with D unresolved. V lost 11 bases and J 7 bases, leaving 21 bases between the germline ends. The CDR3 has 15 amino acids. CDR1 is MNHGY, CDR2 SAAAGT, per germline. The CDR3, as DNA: TGTGCCCGCATGCCCCCCCGGTCGGGAAATTCACCCCTCCACTTT. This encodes CARMPPRSGNSPLHF.